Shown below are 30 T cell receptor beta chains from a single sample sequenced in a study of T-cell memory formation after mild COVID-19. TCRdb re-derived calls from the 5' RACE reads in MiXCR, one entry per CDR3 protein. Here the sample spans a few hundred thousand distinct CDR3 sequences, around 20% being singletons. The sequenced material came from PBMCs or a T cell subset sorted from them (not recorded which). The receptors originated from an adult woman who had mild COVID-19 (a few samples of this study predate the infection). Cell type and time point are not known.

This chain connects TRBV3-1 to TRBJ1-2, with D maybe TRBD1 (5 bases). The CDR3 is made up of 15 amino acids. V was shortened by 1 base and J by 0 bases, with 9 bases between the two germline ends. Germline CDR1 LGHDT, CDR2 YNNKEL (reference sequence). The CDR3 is CASSQGGVANYGYTF. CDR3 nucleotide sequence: TGTGCCAGCAGCCAAGGAGGGGTAGCTAACTATGGCTACACCTTC.

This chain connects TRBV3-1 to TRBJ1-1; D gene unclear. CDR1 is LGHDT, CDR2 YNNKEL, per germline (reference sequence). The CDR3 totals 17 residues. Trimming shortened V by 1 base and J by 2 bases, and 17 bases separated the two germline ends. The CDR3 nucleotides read TGTGCCAGCAGCCAAGCGGGCAGGATAGTTCGCAACACTGAAGCTTTCTTT. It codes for CASSQAGRIVRNTEAFF.

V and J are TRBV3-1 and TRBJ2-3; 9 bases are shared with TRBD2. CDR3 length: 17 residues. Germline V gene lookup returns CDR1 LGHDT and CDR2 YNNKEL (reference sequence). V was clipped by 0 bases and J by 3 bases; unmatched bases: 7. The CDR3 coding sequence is TGTGCCAGCAGCCAAGACGGGACTAGCTGGAAGACAGATACGCAGTATTTT. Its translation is CASSQDGTSWKTDTQYF.

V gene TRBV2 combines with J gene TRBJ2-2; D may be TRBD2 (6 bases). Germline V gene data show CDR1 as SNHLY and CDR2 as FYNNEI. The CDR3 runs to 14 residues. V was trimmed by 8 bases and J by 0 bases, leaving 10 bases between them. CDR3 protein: CASLSSANTGELFF. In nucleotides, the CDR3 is TGTGCCAGCTTGTCTAGCGCGAACACCGGGGAGCTGTTTTTT.

The CDR3 here is CASSLQGWNQPQHF. In DNA, the CDR3 is TGTGCCAGCAGTTTGCAGGGATGGAATCAGCCCCAGCATTTT. V gene TRBV27 combines with J gene TRBJ1-5; TRBD1 might be the D (5 bases). This CDR3 has 14 residues. CDR1 MNHEY and CDR2 SMNVEV come from the germline V gene (reference sequence). Trimming removed 3 bases from V and 4 bases from J, with 10 bases in between.

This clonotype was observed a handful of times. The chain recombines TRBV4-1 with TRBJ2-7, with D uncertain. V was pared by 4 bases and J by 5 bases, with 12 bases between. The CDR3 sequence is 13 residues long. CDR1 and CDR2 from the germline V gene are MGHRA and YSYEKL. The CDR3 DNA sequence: TGCGCCAGCAGCCCAGGAGTCGGCCACGAGCAGTACTTC. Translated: CASSPGVGHEQYF.

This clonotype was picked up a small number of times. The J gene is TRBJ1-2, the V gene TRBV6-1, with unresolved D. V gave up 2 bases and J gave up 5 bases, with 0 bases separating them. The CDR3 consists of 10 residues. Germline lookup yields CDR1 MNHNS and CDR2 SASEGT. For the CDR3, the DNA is TGTGCCAGCAGTGAATATGGCTACACCTTC. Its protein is CASSEYGYTF.

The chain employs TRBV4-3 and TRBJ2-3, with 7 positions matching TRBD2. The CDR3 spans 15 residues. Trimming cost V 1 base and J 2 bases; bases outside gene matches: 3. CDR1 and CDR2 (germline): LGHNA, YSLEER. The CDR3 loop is CASSQAAGDTDTQYF. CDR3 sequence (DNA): TGCGCCAGCAGCCAAGCTGCGGGAGACACAGATACGCAGTATTTT.

DNA for the CDR3: TGTGCCAGCAGCGTAGGTCTCCTGAACTACGAGCAGTACTTC. Amino acids: CASSVGLLNYEQYF. The chain links TRBV9 to TRBJ2-7; D remains ambiguous. The CDR3 is made up of 14 amino acids. Trimming removed 0 bases from V and 3 bases from J, with 10 bases in between. Per germline, CDR1 SGDLS and CDR2 YYNGEE.

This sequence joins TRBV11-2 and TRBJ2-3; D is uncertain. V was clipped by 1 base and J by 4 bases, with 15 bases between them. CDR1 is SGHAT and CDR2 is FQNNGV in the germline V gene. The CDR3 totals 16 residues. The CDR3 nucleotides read TGTGCCAGCAGCTTAGGGGCAGTAACCCGGTCAGATACGCAGTATTTT. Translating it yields CASSLGAVTRSDTQYF.

The CDR3: CASSQPLSNQPQHF. CDR3 nucleotides: TGTGCCAGCAGTCAGCCTCTAAGCAATCAGCCCCAGCATTTT. The rearrangement uses TRBV12-3 or TRBV12-4 and TRBJ1-5; D gene unclear. Trimming shortened V by 5 bases and J by 1 base, and 9 bases separated the two germline ends. CDR3 length equals 14 residues.

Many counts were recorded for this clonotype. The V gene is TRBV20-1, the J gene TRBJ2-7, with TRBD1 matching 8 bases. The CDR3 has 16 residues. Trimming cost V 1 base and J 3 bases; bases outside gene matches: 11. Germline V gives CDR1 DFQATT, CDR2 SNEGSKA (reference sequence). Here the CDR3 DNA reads TGCAGTGCTAGAGGTGGGGGCAGGGGGCAGATCTACGAGCAGTACTTC. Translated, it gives CSARGGGRGQIYEQYF.

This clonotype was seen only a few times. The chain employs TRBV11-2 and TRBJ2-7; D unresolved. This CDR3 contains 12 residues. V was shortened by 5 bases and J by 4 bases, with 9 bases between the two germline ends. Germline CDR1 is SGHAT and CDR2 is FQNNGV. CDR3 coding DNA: TGTGCCAGCAGCATCACCGATTACGAGCAGTACTTC. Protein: CASSITDYEQYF. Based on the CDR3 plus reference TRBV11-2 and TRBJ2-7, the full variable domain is EAGVAQSPRYKIIEKRQSVAFWCNPISGHATLYWYQQILGQGPKLLIQFQNNGVVDDSQLPKDRFSAERLKGVDSTLKIQPAKLEDSAVYLCASSITDYEQYFGPGTRLTVT.

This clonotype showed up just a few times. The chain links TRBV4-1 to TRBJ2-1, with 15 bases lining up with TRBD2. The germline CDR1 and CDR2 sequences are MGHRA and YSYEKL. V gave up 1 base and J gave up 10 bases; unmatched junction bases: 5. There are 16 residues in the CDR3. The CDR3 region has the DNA TGCGCCAGCAGCCAAGCAGGACTAGCGGGGGGGGACGAGCAGTTCTTC. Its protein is CASSQAGLAGGDEQFF.

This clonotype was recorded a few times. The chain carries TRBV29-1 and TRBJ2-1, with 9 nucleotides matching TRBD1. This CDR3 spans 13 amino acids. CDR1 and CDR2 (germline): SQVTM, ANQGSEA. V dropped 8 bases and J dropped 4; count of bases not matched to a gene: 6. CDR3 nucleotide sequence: TGCAGCACAACGGGACAGGGTTACAATGAGCAGTTCTTC. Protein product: CSTTGQGYNEQFF.

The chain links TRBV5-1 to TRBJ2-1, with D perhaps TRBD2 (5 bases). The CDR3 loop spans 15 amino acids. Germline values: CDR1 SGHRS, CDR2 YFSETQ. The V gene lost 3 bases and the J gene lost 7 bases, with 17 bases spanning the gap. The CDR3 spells CASSWTFSGDNEQFF. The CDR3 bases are TGCGCCAGCAGCTGGACTTTCTCCGGGGATAATGAGCAGTTCTTC.

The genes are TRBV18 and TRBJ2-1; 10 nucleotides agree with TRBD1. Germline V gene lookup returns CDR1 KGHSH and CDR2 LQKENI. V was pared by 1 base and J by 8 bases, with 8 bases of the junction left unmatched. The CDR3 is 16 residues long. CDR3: CASSPRSGQGLDEQFF. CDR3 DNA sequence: TGTGCCAGCTCACCACGGTCGGGACAGGGGCTCGATGAGCAGTTCTTC.

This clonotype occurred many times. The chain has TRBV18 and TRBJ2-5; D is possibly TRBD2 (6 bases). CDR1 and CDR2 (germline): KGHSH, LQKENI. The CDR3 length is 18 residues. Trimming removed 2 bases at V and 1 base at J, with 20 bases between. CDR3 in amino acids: CASSPFLQGGRTQETQYF. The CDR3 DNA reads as TGTGCCAGCTCACCATTTTTGCAGGGAGGAAGGACCCAAGAGACCCAGTACTTC. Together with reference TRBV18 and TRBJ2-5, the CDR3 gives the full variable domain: NAGVMQNPRHLVRRRGQEARLRCSPMKGHSHVYWYRQLPEEGLKFMVYLQKENIIDESGMPKERFSAEFPKEGPSILRIQQVVRGDSAAYFCASSPFLQGGRTQETQYFGPGTRLLVL.

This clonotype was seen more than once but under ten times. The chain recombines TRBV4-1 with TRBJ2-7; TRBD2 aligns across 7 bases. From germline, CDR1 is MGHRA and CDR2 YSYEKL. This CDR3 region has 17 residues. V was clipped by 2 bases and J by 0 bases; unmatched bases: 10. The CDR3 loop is CASSQHLGRGSSYEQYF. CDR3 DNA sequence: TGCGCCAGCAGCCAACATTTGGGGAGGGGAAGCTCCTACGAGCAGTACTTC.

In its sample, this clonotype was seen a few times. Written as DNA, the CDR3 is TGTGCCAGCAGCTTAGTCCCGCCAGGGGAGATGAGTGGCTACACCTTC. It translates to CASSLVPPGEMSGYTF. V is TRBV7-6 and J is TRBJ1-2; a possible D gene is TRBD1 (6 bases). CDR1 is SGHVS, CDR2 FNYEAQ, per germline. Trimming shortened V by 1 base and J by 7 bases, and 19 bases separated the two germline ends. The CDR3 length is 16 residues.

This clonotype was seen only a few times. CDR3 sequence: CASRPAGGPVEQFF. The CDR3, as DNA: TGTGCCAGCAGGCCTGCGGGGGGGCCAGTTGAGCAGTTCTTC. V is TRBV6-2 or TRBV6-3 and J is TRBJ2-1, with 9 bases that match TRBD2. CDR1 is MNHEY and CDR2 is SVGEGT in the germline V gene. Losses at the gene ends were 6 bases for V and 9 bases for J; bases not matched to a gene: 9. The length of the CDR3 is 14 residues.

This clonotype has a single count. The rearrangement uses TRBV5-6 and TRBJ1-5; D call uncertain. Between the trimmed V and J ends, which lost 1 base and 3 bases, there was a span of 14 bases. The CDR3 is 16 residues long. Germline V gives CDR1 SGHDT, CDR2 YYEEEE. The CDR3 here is CASSLSNSGLNQPQHF. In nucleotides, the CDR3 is TGTGCCAGCAGCTTGTCGAACAGTGGGCTCAATCAGCCCCAGCATTTT.

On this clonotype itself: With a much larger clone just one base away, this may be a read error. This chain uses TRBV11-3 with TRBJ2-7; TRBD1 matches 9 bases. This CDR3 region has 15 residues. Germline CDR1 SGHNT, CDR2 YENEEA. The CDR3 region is CARSLDRDRDYEQYF. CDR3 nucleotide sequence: TGTGCCAGGAGCTTAGATAGGGACAGGGACTACGAGCAGTACTTC.

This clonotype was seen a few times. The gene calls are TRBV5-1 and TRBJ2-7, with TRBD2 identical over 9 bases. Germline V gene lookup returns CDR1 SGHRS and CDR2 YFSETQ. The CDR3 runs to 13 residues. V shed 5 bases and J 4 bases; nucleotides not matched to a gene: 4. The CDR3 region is CASRAGGRYEQYF. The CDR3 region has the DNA TGCGCCAGCAGGGCGGGGGGGCGATACGAGCAGTACTTC.

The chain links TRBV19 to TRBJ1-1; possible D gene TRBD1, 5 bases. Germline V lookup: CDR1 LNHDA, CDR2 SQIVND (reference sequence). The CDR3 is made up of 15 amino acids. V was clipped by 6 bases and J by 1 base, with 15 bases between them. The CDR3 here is CASSTTVWGNTEAFF. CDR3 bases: TGTGCCAGTAGCACGACAGTCTGGGGGAACACTGAAGCTTTCTTT.

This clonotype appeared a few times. The CDR3 region is CASSIDRSYEQYF. The DNA of the CDR3 is TGTGCCAGCAGTATTGATCGGTCCTACGAGCAGTACTTC. The genes are TRBV2 and TRBJ2-7; D not certain. The V and J ends lost 5 bases and 1 base respectively, with 9 bases between them. Germline loops: CDR1 SNHLY, CDR2 FYNNEI. The CDR3 has 13 amino acids. Full variable domain (outside the CDR3, taken from reference TRBV2 and TRBJ2-7): EPEVTQTPSHQVTQMGQEVILRCVPISNHLYFYWYRQILGQKVEFLVSFYNNEISEKSEIFDDQFSVERPDGSNFTLKIRSTKLEDSAMYFCASSIDRSYEQYFGPGTRLTVT.

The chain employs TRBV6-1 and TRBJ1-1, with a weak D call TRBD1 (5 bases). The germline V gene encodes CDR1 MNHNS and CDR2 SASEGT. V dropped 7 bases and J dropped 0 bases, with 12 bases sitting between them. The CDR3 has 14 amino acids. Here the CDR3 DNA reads TGTGCCAGCACCTACGGGACGCTGAACACTGAAGCTTTCTTT. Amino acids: CASTYGTLNTEAFF.

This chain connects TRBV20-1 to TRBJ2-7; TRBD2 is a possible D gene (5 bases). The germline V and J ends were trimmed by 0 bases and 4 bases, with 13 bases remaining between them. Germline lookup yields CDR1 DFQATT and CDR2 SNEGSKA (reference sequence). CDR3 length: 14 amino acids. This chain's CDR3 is CSARDPGSGYEQYF. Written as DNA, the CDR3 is TGCAGTGCTAGAGATCCGGGGTCCGGGTACGAGCAGTACTTC.

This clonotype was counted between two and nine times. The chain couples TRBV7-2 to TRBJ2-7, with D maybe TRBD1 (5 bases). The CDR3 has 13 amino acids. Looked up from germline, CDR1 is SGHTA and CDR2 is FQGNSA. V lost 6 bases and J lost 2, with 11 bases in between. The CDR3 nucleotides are TGTGCCAGCAGAGGGGTCGGTGCCTACGAGCAGTACTTC. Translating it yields CASRGVGAYEQYF. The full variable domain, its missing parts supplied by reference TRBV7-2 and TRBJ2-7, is GAGVSQSPSNKVTEKGKDVELRCDPISGHTALYWYRQSLGQGLEFLIYFQGNSAPDKSGLPSDRFSAERTGGSVSTLTIQRTQQEDSAVYLCASRGVGAYEQYFGPGTRLTVT.

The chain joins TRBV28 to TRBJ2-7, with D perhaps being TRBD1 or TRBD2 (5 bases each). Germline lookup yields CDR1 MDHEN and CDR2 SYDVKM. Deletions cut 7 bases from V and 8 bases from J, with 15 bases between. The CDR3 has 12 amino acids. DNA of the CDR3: TGTGCCAGCAAAATCCGGGACGCAAAGCAGTACTTC. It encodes CASKIRDAKQYF.